This T cell receptor beta chain was documented in a study of blood T cell repertoires in COVID-19. The wider study: The samples span acute and convalescent COVID-19 from the United States, Italy and Spain. Sample material is recorded as cDNA or gDNA derived from T cells, B-cell-depleted T cells, or PBMCs.

The V gene lost 4 bases and the J gene lost 1 base, with 5 bases spanning the gap. In germline, CDR1 is LGHDT, CDR2 YNNKEL (reference sequence). This CDR3 spans 14 amino acids. In the original processing: Reference gene primers were amplified, and this amplification served to estimate nucleated cell counts. Sequencing used immunoSEQ multiplex PCR; TCRdb keeps in-frame clones, though not all of them. D and trimming come from the DNA, and the V and J calls and clone size come from that table. The table has some 150,000 clones, roughly 87% seen once. The chain employs TRBV3-1 (or the pseudogene TRBV3-2) and TRBJ2-6; no definite D call. Sequencing input: peripheral blood. The source of this sequence is a woman aged 70-85 years with acute or convalescent COVID-19. The DNA of the CDR3 is TGTGCCAGCAGCCTGGCTTCTGGGGCCAACGTCCTGACTTTC. This codes for CASSLASGANVLTF.